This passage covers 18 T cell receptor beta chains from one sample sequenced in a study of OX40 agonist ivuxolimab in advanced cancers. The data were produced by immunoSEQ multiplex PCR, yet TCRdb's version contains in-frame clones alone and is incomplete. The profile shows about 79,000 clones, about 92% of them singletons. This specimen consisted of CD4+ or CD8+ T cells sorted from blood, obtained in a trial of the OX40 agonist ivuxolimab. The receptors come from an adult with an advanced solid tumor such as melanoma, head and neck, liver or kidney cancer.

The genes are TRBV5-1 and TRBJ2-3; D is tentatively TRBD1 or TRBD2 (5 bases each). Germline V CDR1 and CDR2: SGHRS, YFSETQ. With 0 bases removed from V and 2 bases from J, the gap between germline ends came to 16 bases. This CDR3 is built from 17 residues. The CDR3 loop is CASSLVYRGPSTDTQYF. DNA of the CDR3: TGCGCCAGCAGCTTGGTGTATCGGGGACCCTCCACAGATACGCAGTATTTT.

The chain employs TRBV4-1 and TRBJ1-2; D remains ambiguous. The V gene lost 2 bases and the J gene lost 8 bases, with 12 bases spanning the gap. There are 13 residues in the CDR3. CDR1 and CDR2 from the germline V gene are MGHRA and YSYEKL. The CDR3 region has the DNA TGCGCCAGCAGCCAAATCTCTGTCGGGGGCTACACCTTC. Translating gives CASSQISVGGYTF.

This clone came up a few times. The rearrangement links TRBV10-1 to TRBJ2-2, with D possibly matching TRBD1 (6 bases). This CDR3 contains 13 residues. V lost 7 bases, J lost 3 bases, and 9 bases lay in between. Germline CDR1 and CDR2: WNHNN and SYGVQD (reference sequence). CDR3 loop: CASKNRDTGELFF. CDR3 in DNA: TGCGCCAGCAAAAACAGGGACACCGGGGAGCTGTTTTTT.

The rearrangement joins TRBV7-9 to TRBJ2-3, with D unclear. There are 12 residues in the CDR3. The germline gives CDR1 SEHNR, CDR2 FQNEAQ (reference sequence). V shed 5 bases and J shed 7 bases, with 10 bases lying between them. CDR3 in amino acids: CASSTPLNTQYF. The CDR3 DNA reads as TGTGCCAGCAGCACGCCCCTGAATACGCAGTATTTT.

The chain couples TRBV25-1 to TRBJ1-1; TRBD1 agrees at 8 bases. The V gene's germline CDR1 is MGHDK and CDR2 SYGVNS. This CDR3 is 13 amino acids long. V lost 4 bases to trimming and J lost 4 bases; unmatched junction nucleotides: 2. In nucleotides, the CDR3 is TGTGCCAGCAGTGCAACAGGGGGCACTGAAGCTTTCTTT. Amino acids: CASSATGGTEAFF.

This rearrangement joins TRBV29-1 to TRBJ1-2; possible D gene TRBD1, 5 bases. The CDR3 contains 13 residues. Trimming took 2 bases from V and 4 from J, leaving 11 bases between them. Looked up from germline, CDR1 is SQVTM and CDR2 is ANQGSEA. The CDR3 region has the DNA TGCAGCGTTGAATCGGGGACCGCCTATGGCTACACCTTC. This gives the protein CSVESGTAYGYTF. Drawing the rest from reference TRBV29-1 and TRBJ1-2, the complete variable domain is SAVISQKPSRDICQRGTSLTIQCQVDSQVTMMFWYRQQPGQSLTLIATANQGSEATYESGFVIDKFPISRPNLTFSTLTVSNMSPEDSSIYLCSVESGTAYGYTFGSGTRLTVV.

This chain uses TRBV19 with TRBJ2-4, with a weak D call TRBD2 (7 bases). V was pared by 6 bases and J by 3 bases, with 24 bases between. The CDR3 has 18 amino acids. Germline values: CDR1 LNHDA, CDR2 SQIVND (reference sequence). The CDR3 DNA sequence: TGTGCCAGTAGCACACAGTTCGGGGGGCAGAGGGGCAAAAACATTCAGTACTTC. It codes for CASSTQFGGQRGKNIQYF.

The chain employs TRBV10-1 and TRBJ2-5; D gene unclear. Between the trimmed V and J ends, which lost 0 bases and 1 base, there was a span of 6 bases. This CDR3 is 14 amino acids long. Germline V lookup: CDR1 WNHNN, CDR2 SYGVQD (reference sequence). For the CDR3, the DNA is TGCGCCAGCAGTGAGTCAACCGCCCAAGAGACCCAGTACTTC. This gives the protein CASSESTAQETQYF.

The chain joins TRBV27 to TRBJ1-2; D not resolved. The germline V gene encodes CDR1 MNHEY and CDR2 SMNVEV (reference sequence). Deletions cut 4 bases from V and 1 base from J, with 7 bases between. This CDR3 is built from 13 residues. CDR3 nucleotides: TGTGCCAGCAGTTCTGCGTTTAACTATGGCTACACCTTC. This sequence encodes CASSSAFNYGYTF.

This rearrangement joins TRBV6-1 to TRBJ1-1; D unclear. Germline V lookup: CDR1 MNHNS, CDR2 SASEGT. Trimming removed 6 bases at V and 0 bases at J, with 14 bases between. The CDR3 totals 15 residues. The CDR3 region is CASRDLMGMNTEAFF. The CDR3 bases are TGTGCCAGCAGAGATCTTATGGGGATGAACACTGAAGCTTTCTTT.

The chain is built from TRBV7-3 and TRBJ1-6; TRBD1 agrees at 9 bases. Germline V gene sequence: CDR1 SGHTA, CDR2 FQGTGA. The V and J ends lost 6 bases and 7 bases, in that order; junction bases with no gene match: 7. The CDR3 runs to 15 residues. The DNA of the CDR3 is TGTGCCAGCAGGGAGACAGGGGGTCTGAATTCACCCCTCCACTTT. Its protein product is CASRETGGLNSPLHF.

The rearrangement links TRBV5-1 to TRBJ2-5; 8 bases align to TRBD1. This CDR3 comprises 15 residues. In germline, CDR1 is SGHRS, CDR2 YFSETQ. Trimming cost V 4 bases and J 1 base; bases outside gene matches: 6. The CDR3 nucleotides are TGCGCCAGCAGCCCGGGACAGGTCTCCCAAGAGACCCAGTACTTC. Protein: CASSPGQVSQETQYF.

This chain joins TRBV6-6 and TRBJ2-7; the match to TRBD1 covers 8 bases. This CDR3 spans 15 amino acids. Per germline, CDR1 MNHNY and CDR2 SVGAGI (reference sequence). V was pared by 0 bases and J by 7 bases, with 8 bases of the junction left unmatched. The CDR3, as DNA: TGTGCCAGCAGTTACTCGACTCAGGGGGCAGGGGAGCAGTACTTC. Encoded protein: CASSYSTQGAGEQYF.

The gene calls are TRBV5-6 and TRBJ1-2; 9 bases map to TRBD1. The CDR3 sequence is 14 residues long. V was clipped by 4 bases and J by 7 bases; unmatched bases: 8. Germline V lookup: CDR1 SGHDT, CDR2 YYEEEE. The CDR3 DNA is TGTGCCAGCAGCCCCCGGGACAGGGAGTTTGGCTACACCTTC. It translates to CASSPRDREFGYTF.

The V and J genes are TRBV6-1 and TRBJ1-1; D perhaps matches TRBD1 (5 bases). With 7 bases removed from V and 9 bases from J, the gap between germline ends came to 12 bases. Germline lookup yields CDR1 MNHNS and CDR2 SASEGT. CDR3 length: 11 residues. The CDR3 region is CASTHLGQAFF. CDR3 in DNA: TGTGCCAGCACTCACCTGGGGCAAGCTTTCTTT.

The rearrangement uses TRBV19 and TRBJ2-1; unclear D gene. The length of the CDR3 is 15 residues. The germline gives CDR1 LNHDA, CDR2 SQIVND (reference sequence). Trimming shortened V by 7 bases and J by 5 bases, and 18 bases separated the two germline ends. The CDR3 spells CASIGEADNDNEQFF. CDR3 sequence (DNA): TGTGCCAGTATTGGGGAAGCAGACAACGACAATGAGCAGTTCTTC.

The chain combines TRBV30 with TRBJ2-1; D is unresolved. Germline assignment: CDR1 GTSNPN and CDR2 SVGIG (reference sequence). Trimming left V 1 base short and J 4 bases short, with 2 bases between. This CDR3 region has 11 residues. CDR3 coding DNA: TGTGCCTGGAGTGGATACAATGAGCAGTTCTTC. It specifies CAWSGYNEQFF.

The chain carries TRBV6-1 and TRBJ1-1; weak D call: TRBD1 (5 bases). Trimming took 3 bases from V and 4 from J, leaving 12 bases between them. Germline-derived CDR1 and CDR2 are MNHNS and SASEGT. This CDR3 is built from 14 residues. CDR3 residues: CASSDIRGSTEAFF. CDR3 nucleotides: TGTGCCAGCAGTGATATAAGGGGCAGCACTGAAGCTTTCTTT.